This T cell receptor (beta chain) was obtained from a study of blood T cell repertoires in COVID-19. Study processing details: Researchers report that nucleated cell counts were estimated from reference gene primer amplification. TCRdb's table, derived via immunoSEQ multiplex PCR, lists solely in-frame clones and lacks some. V and J calls and clone size are copied from that table; D and trimming were computed from the DNA. This table holds about 270,000 clones, approximately 90% found once. Participants were aged roughly 18 to 100 years from approximately 25 US areas. Cohorts were determined from participant-reported clinical history. The CDR3 has 16 residues. Trimming removed 1 base from V and 3 bases from J; junction bases left unmatched: 5. CDR1 and CDR2 from the germline V gene are MDHEN and SYDVKM.

The sequencing input was PBMCs or T cells enriched from blood (not recorded which). This TCR derives from a man in his forties or fifties who had been exposed to COVID-19. V is TRBV28 and J is TRBJ1-2, with 10 bases lining up with TRBD1. CDR3 region: CASSLLMTGGHYGYTF. Here the CDR3 DNA reads TGTGCCAGCAGTTTATTAATGACAGGGGGCCACTATGGCTACACCTTC.